The 17 T cell receptor beta chains below all came from one sample that was sequenced in a study of cytomegalovirus exposure and HLA in healthy donors. With 60 Vbeta and 13 Jbeta primers, the PCR was carried out. The repertoire was sequenced with immunoSEQ multiplex PCR; TCRdb's copy has only in-frame clones and lacks some. The sample yields about 130,000 clones, around four fifths seen once. Sequenced: PBMCs. The receptors were sampled from a boy aged 2-15 years in good health and CMV-seronegative.

The chain joins TRBV5-8 to TRBJ2-3; 13 bases fit TRBD2. The CDR3 totals 13 residues. Trimming took 5 bases from V and 6 from J; bases not matched to a gene: 0. Germline V gene sequence: CDR1 SGHTS, CDR2 YDEGEE. The CDR3: CASRTSGRDTQYF. For the CDR3, the DNA is TGTGCCAGCAGGACTAGCGGGAGGGATACGCAGTATTTT.

This chain uses TRBV6-5 with TRBJ2-1, with D possibly TRBD2 on 5 matching bases. CDR3 length equals 13 residues. In germline, CDR1 is MNHEY, CDR2 SVGAGI. V lost 6 bases and J 6 bases, leaving 12 bases between the germline ends. The CDR3 DNA sequence: TGTGCCAGCAGCCTTAGTCGGGGCAATGAGCAGTTCTTC. Protein: CASSLSRGNEQFF.

J is TRBJ2-2 and V is TRBV19; TRBD2 matches at 12 bases. Losses at the gene ends were 8 bases for V and 6 bases for J; bases not matched to a gene: 7. This CDR3 is built from 15 residues. Germline CDR1 is LNHDA and CDR2 is SQIVND (reference sequence). The CDR3 region is CASELLAGGPGELFF. The CDR3 DNA reads TGTGCCAGTGAGCTACTAGCGGGAGGTCCCGGGGAGCTGTTTTTT.

This chain joins TRBV5-1 and TRBJ2-2; a possible D gene is TRBD2 (6 bases). The V gene's germline CDR1 is SGHRS and CDR2 YFSETQ. Between the trimmed V and J ends, which lost 4 bases and 4 bases, there was a span of 11 bases. There are 14 residues in the CDR3. This CDR3 reads CASSAQGGTGELFF. In DNA form, the CDR3 reads TGCGCCAGCAGCGCTCAGGGAGGCACCGGGGAGCTGTTTTTT.

The CDR3 nucleotides read TGCGCCAGCAGTCAAAGGAGCACAGGGCCTAATGAAAAACTGTTTTTT. As protein: CASSQRSTGPNEKLFF. The V and J genes are TRBV4-3 and TRBJ1-4; D perhaps matches TRBD1 (6 bases). Looked up from germline, CDR1 is LGHNA and CDR2 is YSLEER. This CDR3 contains 16 residues. V lost 6 bases to trimming and J lost 3 bases, with 17 bases between them.

This sequence joins TRBV27 and TRBJ1-1; no clear D gene. V was clipped by 7 bases and J by 6 bases, with 9 bases between them. This CDR3 has 11 residues. CDR1 is MNHEY, CDR2 SMNVEV, per germline (reference sequence). CDR3: CASILGAEAFF. The CDR3 DNA reads TGTGCCAGCATTCTCGGGGCTGAAGCTTTCTTT.

Only a few counts were recorded for this clone. The chain couples TRBV4-3 to TRBJ2-3; tentative D call: TRBD2 (7 bases). V dropped 3 bases and J dropped 6 bases, with 19 bases sitting between them. The CDR3 consists of 16 residues. From germline, CDR1 is LGHNA and CDR2 YSLEER. The CDR3 bases are TGCGCCAGCAGCCATAGGGGGGGGGCTCCCTCGGATACGCAGTATTTT. Its translation is CASSHRGGAPSDTQYF.

V and J are TRBV27 and TRBJ2-4, with 10 bases lining up with TRBD1. Germline lookup yields CDR1 MNHEY and CDR2 SMNVEV (reference sequence). The CDR3 extends over 16 amino acids. Germline trimming cut 5 bases from V and 9 bases from J; bases unmatched to any gene: 13. This CDR3 is CASSPRLGQGGFIQYF. The CDR3 DNA follows: TGTGCCAGCAGTCCCAGACTTGGACAGGGGGGTTTCATTCAGTACTTC.

This clone was found a few times. V usage is TRBV4-2 and J usage is TRBJ1-1; D gene uncertain. Germline assignment: CDR1 LGHNA and CDR2 YNFKEQ. The CDR3 has 20 residues. Trimming removed 2 bases from V and 2 bases from J, with 27 bases in between. CDR3: CASSQSGGEALIWSNTEAFF. The CDR3 DNA reads as TGTGCCAGCAGCCAATCAGGAGGAGAGGCCCTTATTTGGTCTAACACTGAAGCTTTCTTT.

The gene calls are TRBV10-3 and TRBJ2-7, with D hard to call. From germline, CDR1 is ENHRY and CDR2 SYGVKD. Trimming took off 2 bases at V and 3 bases at J, with 8 bases between the two ends. The CDR3 has 13 amino acids. This CDR3 reads CAISEGGLYEQYF. The CDR3, as DNA: TGTGCCATCAGTGAGGGCGGCCTCTACGAGCAGTACTTC.

The rearrangement uses TRBV7-9 and TRBJ1-4; unclear D gene. The CDR3 is made up of 12 amino acids. V was clipped by 2 bases and J by 6 bases, with 4 bases between them. Looked up from germline, CDR1 is SEHNR and CDR2 is FQNEAQ (reference sequence). The CDR3 here is CASSLPDEKLFF. The CDR3 bases are TGTGCCAGCAGCTTACCCGATGAAAAACTGTTTTTT.

The chain joins TRBV25-1 to TRBJ2-5; D possibly corresponds to TRBD1 (8 bases). The CDR3 runs 17 residues. Germline-derived CDR1 and CDR2 are MGHDK and SYGVNS. Trimming took off 4 bases at V and 2 bases at J, with 20 bases between the two ends. The CDR3 loop reads CASSGRTGRGPQETQYF. CDR3 DNA: TGTGCCAGCAGTGGTCGGACAGGGAGGGGCCCACAAGAGACCCAGTACTTC.

The V and J genes are TRBV9 and TRBJ2-7; 9 bases line up with TRBD1. The germline V gene encodes CDR1 SGDLS and CDR2 YYNGEE. V lost 0 bases and J lost 5; bases outside the gene matches: 6. The CDR3 is 15 amino acids. The CDR3, as DNA: TGTGCCAGCAGCGTAGGAGCAGGACAGGGGCACGAGCAGTACTTC. Amino acids: CASSVGAGQGHEQYF.

This sequence joins TRBV5-1 and TRBJ1-1, with TRBD1 matching 8 bases. Germline CDR1 SGHRS, CDR2 YFSETQ. V lost 0 bases to trimming and J lost 4 bases; unmatched junction nucleotides: 5. The CDR3 runs to 15 residues. The CDR3 nucleotides are TGCGCCAGCAGCTTGGGGACAGGGCAGAGCACTGAAGCTTTCTTT. It codes for CASSLGTGQSTEAFF.

The chain has TRBV2 and TRBJ2-7, with D possibly being TRBD2 (7 bases). Germline V gives CDR1 SNHLY, CDR2 FYNNEI. Trimming removed 6 bases at V and 6 bases at J, with 24 bases between. The CDR3 totals 16 residues. CDR3 DNA: TGTGCCAGCAGGGACAGCGGGATAGAAGGTACACTCGAGCAGTACTTC. Translating it yields CASRDSGIEGTLEQYF. Drawing the rest from reference TRBV2 and TRBJ2-7, the complete variable domain is EPEVTQTPSHQVTQMGQEVILRCVPISNHLYFYWYRQILGQKVEFLVSFYNNEISEKSEIFDDQFSVERPDGSNFTLKIRSTKLEDSAMYFCASRDSGIEGTLEQYFGPGTRLTVT.

This clone was counted only a few times. This chain connects TRBV7-2 to TRBJ1-4; 8 bases match TRBD1. The CDR3 contains 15 residues. Germline CDR1 SGHTA, CDR2 FQGNSA. The trim removed 5 bases at V and 7 bases at J, leaving 9 bases unmatched. In nucleotides, the CDR3 is TGTGCCAGCAGCCTATCCCAGGGGGCAGGTGAAAAACTGTTTTTT. Translation gives CASSLSQGAGEKLFF.

The chain has TRBV11-2 and TRBJ2-1; tentative D call: TRBD1 (6 bases). From germline, CDR1 is SGHAT and CDR2 FQNNGV. The CDR3 loop spans 14 amino acids. Trimming shortened V by 1 base and J by 6 bases, and 10 bases separated the two germline ends. Here the CDR3 reads CASSLGVGGNEQFF. DNA of the CDR3: TGTGCCAGCAGCTTAGGAGTAGGGGGCAATGAGCAGTTCTTC.